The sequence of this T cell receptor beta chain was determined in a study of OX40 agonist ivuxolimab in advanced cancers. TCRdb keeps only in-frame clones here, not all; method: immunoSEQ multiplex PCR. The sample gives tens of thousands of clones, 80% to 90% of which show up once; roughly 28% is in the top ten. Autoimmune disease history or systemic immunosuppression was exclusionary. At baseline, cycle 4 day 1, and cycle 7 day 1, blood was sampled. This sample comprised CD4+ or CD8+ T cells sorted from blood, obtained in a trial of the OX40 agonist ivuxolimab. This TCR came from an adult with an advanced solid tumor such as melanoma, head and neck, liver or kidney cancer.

The CDR3 nucleotides are TGTGCCAGCAGACCAGCGGTCCGCTCCTACGAGCAGTACTTC. It is translated as CASRPAVRSYEQYF. The chain recombines TRBV27 with TRBJ2-7; D possibly corresponds to TRBD2 (5 bases). Germline CDR1 is MNHEY and CDR2 is SMNVEV (reference sequence). V lost 6 bases and J lost 0, with 12 bases in between. This CDR3 is 14 amino acids long.